This paragraph reports one T cell receptor (beta chain). Its specificity is unknown. This sample is drawn from a study of shared clonotypes between healthy human individuals. TCRdb keeps only in-frame clones here, not all; method: immunoSEQ multiplex PCR. Of about 2.1 million clones listed, 93% were seen once; the top ten hold about 1.7%. CD45RO-negative, CCR7-selected cells formed the naive CD8 fraction, which excluded terminally differentiated effector memory CD45RA+ cells. Study findings and constraints: Across subsets, estimated richness was generally greater for naive than for memory populations.

The sequence was collected from a man in his late teens or twenties in good health. Some clones in this sample may be carry-over from other donors' samples. Source material: naive CD8+ T cells from PBMCs.

The CDR3 DNA sequence: TGTGCCAGCACCGGGACAGCCGATACGCAGTATTTT. Translating it yields CASTGTADTQYF. The V and J genes are TRBV6-1 and TRBJ2-3; 7 bases are a match to TRBD1. V was pared by 7 bases and J by 6 bases, with 4 bases of the junction left unmatched. Germline loops: CDR1 MNHNS, CDR2 SASEGT. The CDR3 has 12 residues.